This is a list of T cell receptor beta chains from one sample in a study of blood T cell repertoires in COVID-19. This table comes from immunoSEQ multiplex PCR, and its TCRdb copy is limited to in-frame clones, with some not included. The sample shows around 330,000 clones, roughly 85% of them seen only once. The sequenced material came from PBMCs or T cells enriched from blood (not recorded which). The source is a woman in her 30s who had been exposed to COVID-19. CDR3s include the opening cysteine and the closing phenylalanine or tryptophan. The order of the fields is J gene, V gene, D gene, clone size, CDR3 protein. D genes are given only for firm matches. Only part of the rows carry a size: once, few, many, or a class if the clone is expanded.

J gene: TRBJ1-2; V gene: TRBV19; D gene: NA; clone size: NA; CDR3 protein: CASSRRSIQGDYGYTF
J gene: TRBJ2-2; V gene: TRBV24-1; D gene: TRBD1; clone size: NA; CDR3 protein: CATSDPKGQGTGELFF
J gene: TRBJ1-3; V gene: TRBV18; D gene: NA; clone size: once; CDR3 protein: CASSPPSQLPTIYF
J gene: TRBJ2-6; V gene: TRBV6-2/TRBV6-3; D gene: NA; clone size: NA; CDR3 protein: CASSYPLGLSGANVLTF
J gene: TRBJ2-5; V gene: TRBV29-1; D gene: NA; clone size: NA; CDR3 protein: CSVGFRLQETQYF
J gene: TRBJ1-1; V gene: TRBV30; D gene: NA; clone size: NA; CDR3 protein: CAWNGGNTEAFF
J gene: TRBJ1-2; V gene: TRBV30; D gene: NA; clone size: NA; CDR3 protein: CAWSVTSYSGGYTF
J gene: TRBJ1-1; V gene: TRBV5-6; D gene: TRBD1; clone size: NA; CDR3 protein: CASSLAPLLRDRENTEAFF
J gene: TRBJ1-2; V gene: TRBV6-5; D gene: NA; clone size: NA; CDR3 protein: CASSKQNYGYTF
J gene: TRBJ2-7; V gene: TRBV10-2; D gene: NA; clone size: NA; CDR3 protein: CASSELGLSSYEQYF
J gene: TRBJ1-1; V gene: TRBV12-5; D gene: NA; clone size: NA; CDR3 protein: CASGLVLERNTEAFF
J gene: TRBJ2-3; V gene: TRBV7-9; D gene: NA; clone size: few; CDR3 protein: CASSLGETDTQYF
J gene: TRBJ1-2; V gene: TRBV7-9; D gene: TRBD1; clone size: once; CDR3 protein: CASSFGGTGTGPSYGYTF
J gene: TRBJ2-2; V gene: TRBV11-2; D gene: NA; clone size: NA; CDR3 protein: CASSLGRENTGELFF
J gene: TRBJ2-5; V gene: TRBV7-2; D gene: TRBD1; clone size: NA; CDR3 protein: CASSWTGGTSQETQYF
J gene: TRBJ1-5; V gene: TRBV7-8; D gene: TRBD1; clone size: NA; CDR3 protein: CASSLALDRGGNQPQHF
J gene: TRBJ1-5; V gene: TRBV7-9; D gene: TRBD1; clone size: NA; CDR3 protein: CASSLRDSNQPQHF